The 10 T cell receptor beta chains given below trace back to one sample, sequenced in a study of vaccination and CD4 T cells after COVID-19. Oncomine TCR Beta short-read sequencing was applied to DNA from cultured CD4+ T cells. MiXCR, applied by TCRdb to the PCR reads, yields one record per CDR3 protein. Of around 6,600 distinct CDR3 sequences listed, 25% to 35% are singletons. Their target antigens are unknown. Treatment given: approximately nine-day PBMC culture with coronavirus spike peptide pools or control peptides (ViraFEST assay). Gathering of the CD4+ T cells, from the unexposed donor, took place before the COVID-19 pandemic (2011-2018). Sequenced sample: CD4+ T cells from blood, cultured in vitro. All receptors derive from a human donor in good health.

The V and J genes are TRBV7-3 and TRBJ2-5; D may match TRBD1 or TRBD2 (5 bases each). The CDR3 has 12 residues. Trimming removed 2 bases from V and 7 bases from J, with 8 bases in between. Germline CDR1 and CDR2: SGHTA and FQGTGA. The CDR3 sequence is CASSLGDGTQYF. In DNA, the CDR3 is TGTGCCAGCAGCTTAGGGGACGGGACCCAGTACTTC.

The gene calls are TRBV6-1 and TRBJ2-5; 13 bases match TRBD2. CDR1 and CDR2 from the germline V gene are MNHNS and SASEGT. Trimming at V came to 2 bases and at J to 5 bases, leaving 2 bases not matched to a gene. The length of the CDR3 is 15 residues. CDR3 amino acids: CASSETSGGAETQYF. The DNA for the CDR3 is TGTGCCAGCAGTGAAACTAGCGGGGGGGCGGAGACCCAGTACTTC.

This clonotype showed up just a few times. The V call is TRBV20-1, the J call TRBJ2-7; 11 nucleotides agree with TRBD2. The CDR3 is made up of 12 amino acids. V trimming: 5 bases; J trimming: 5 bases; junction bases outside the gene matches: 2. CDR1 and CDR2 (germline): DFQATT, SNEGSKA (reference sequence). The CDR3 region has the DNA TGCAGTGCTCTAGCGGGGGGCCACGAGCAGTACTTC. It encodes CSALAGGHEQYF.

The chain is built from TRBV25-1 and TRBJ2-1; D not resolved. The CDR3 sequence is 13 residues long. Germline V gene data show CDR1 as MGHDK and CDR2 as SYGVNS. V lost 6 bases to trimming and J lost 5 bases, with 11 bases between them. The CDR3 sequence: CASRLDGNNEQFF. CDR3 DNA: TGTGCCAGCAGACTCGACGGAAACAATGAGCAGTTCTTC.

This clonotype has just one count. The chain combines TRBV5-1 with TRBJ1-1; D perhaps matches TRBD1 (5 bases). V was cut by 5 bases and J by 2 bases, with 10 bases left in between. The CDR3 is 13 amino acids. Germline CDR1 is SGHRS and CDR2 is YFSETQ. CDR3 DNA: TGCGCCAGCAGGACCGGGGCAAACACTGAAGCTTTCTTT. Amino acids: CASRTGANTEAFF. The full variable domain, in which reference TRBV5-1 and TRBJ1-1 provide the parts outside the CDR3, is KAGVTQTPRYLIKTRGQQVTLSCSPISGHRSVSWYQQTPGQGLQFLFEYFSETQRNKGNFPGRFSGRQFSNSRSEMNVSTLELGDSALYLCASRTGANTEAFFGQGTRLTVV.

The CDR3 loop reads CSATRGLADTQYF. The CDR3 DNA sequence: TGCAGTGCAACCAGGGGGCTGGCAGATACGCAGTATTTT. The rearrangement uses TRBV20-1 and TRBJ2-3; 8 bases agree with TRBD1. Germline CDR1 DFQATT, CDR2 SNEGSKA (reference sequence). J was trimmed by 4 bases and V by 6 bases; bases with no gene match: 6. This CDR3 has 13 amino acids.

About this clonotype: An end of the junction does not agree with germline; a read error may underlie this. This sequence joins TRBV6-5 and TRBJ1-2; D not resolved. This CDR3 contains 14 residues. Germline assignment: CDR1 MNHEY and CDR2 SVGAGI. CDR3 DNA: TGTGCCAGCAGCTACTACTATAGAGGTGACGGCTACACCTTC. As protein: CASSYYYRGDGYTF.

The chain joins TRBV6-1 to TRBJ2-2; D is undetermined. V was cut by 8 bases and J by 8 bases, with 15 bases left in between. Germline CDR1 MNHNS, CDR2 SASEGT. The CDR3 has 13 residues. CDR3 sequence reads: CASYLRTKGELFF. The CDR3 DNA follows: TGTGCCAGCTATCTCCGGACGAAGGGGGAGCTGTTTTTT.

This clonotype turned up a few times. CDR3 amino acids: CSARDGTANTGELFF. CDR3 in DNA: TGCAGTGCTAGAGATGGGACTGCGAACACCGGGGAGCTGTTTTTT. The chain carries TRBV20-1 and TRBJ2-2, with D possibly being TRBD2 (6 bases). Trimming removed 0 bases at V and 0 bases at J, with 8 bases between. This CDR3 contains 15 residues. Looked up from germline, CDR1 is DFQATT and CDR2 is SNEGSKA (reference sequence).

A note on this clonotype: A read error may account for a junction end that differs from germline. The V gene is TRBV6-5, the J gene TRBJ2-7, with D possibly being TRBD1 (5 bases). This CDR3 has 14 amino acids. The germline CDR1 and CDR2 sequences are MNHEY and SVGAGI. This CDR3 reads CASSYVRGSHEQYF. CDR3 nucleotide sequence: TGTGCCAGCAGTTATGTAAGGGGCTCCCACGAGCAGTACTTC.